What follows is one T cell receptor (beta chain) and its context. No antigen is known for it. Sorted-subset replicate PCR reactions were performed with 200 ng DNA, corresponding to tens of thousands of T cell genomes. Generated by immunoSEQ multiplex PCR, the TCRdb table keeps only in-frame clones and is missing some. This repertoire shows about 1.5 million clones, nearly 99% found once; its top ten account for 0.45%. The sample belongs to a study of shared clonotypes between healthy human individuals. V lost 2 bases and J 8 bases, leaving 12 bases between the germline ends. The CDR3 extends over 13 amino acids. CDR1 and CDR2 from the germline V gene are MDHEN and SYDVKM. Findings and caveats of the study: Read depth was anticipated to influence clonotype sharing among donors.

This receptor was identified in a man younger than 45 in good health. This chain uses TRBV28 with TRBJ1-1; D may be TRBD1 (6 bases). Specimen: naive CD4+ T cells sorted from blood. Subset noted: CD45RA+ positively selected. In nucleotides, the CDR3 is TGTGCCAGCAGTTTAAACCCCGGACAGGAAGCTTTCTTT. Translated, it gives CASSLNPGQEAFF.